The T cell receptor (beta chain) under discussion was sequenced for a study of metastatic and nonmetastatic thyroid tumors. Whole-study context: Thyroid patients, malignant and benign, had repertoires compared across blood and tumor or nodule tissue. Study outcomes and limitations: When malignant thyroid tumors were compared with benign nodules, TCR beta diversity was reportedly significantly higher in the malignant tumors. This held in both blood and tumor samples.

Original methodology: CDR3 differences across clinicopathological groups were used to build a distant-metastasis classifier for papillary thyroid cancer. TCRdb redid the clone calls on the PCR reads using MiXCR. TCRdb's processing, not the authors', yielded these V and J calls. This sample carries roughly 22,000 clones, around a third of them seen once, and the ten largest clones take around a fifth. CDR1 is KGHDR, CDR2 SFDVKD, per germline. V was pared by 2 bases and J by 8 bases, with 3 bases between. This CDR3 spans 11 amino acids. Thyroid surgery had not been preceded by any treatment in any patient. This clone was seen ten or more times. What it recognizes is unknown.

V usage is TRBV24-1 and J usage is TRBJ2-1; no reliable D call. The specimen sequenced was blood. This TCR derives from a male donor with papillary thyroid cancer or a benign thyroid nodule (not recorded which). Some clones in this sample may be carry-over from other donors' samples. The CDR3 region has the DNA TGTGCCACCAGTGATTCGCATGAGCAGTTCTTC. Its translation: CATSDSHEQFF.